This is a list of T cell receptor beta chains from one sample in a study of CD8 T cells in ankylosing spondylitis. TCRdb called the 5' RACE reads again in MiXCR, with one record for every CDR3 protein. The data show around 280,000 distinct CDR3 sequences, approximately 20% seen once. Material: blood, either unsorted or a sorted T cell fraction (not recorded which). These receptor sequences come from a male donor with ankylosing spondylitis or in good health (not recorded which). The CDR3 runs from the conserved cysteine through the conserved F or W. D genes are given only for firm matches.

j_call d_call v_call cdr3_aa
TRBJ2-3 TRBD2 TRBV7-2 CASSLAGRGADTQYF
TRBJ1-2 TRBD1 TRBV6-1 CASIGRQGEVYGYTF
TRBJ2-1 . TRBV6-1 CASSASSPWQFF
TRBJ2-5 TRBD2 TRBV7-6 CASSLSRLAGGETQYF
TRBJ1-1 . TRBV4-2 CASSPVGGAGRTEAFF
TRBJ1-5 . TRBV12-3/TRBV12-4 CASGFMSNQPQHF
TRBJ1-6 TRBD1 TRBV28 CASSSDRGINYSPLHF
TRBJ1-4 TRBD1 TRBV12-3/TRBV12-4 CASSLRQGGGKLFF
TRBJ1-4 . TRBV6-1 CASSLSSSATNEKLFF
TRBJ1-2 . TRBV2 CASSDRWGANYGYTF
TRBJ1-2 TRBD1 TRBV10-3 CAISPGQGSYGYTF
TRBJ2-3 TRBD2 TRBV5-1 CASSEGTSAFTDTQYF
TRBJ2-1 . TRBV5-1 CASKEQTTGGDEQFF
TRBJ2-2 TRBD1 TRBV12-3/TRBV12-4 CASRRQGAVNTGELFF
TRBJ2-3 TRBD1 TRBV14 CASSQGGQGTDTQYF
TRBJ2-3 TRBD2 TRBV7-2 CASSRDSGRAWSGYF
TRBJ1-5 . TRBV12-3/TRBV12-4 CASSLRDTNQPQHF
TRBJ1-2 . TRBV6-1 CASSRGGSNYGYTF
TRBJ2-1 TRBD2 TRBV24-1 CATSDLRLAGADEQFF
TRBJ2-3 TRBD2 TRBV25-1 CASSEPPLTGTSGGITDTQYF
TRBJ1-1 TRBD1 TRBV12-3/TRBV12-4 CATMETPGTGGSTEAFF
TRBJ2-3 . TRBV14 CASSRPQGDTQYF
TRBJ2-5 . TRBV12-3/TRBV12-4 CASSFGSSVSQETQYF
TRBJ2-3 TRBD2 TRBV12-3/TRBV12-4 CASSPSGGAIDTQYF
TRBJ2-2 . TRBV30 CAWGDVTGELFF
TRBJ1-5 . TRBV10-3 CAISESTAGQPQHF
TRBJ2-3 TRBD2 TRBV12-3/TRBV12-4 CASTGGRVDTQYF
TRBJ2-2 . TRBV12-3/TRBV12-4 CASSLEPTRPGELFF
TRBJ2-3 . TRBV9 CASSPQFAGAFTDTQYF
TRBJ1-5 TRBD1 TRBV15 CATSRDYLGQGGQPQHF
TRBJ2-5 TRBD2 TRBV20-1 CSARPTSGGQETQYF
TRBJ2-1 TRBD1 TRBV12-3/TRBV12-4 CAGSLGTAYNEQFF
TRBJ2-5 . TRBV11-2 CASSLGLRLPGETQYF
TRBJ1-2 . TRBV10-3 CAISESIRETYGYTF
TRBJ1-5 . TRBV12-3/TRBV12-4 CDSSANGVWGQPQHF
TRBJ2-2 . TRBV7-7 CASSRTVYTGELFF
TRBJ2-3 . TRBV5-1 CASCDRTLTDTQYF
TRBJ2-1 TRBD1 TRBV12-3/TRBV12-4 CASSRSGTGDNEQFF
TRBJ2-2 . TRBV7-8 CASRERGTGELFF
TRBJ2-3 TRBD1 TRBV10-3 CAISRRQGLSSTDTQYF
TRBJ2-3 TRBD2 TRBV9 CASSDTGTSVWSTDTQYF
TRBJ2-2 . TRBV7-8 CASSFTHTGELFF
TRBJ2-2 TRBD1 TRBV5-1 CASSLPGQGTNTGELFF
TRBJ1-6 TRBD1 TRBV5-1 CASSTTGGSYNSPLHF
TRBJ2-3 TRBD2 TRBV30 CAGTSGGATDTQYF
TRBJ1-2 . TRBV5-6 CASSPQGSDYGYTF
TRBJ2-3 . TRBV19 CASSTPGTLTNTDTQYF
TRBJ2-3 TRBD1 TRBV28 CASSTNQGVWTDTQYF
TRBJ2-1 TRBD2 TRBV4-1 CASSQDPGEGRNEQFF
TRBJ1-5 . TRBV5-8 CASSLGRRSNQPQHF
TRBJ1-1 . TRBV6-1 CASTTPGMETEAFF
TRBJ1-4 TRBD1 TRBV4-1 CATQGATNEKLFF
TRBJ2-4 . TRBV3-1 CASSPAGVKNIQYF